Listed below are T cell receptor beta chains from one sample, sequenced in a study of blood T cells in healthy people across ages. TCRdb recomputed calls from the 5' RACE reads with MiXCR, one row per CDR3 protein. The repertoire consists of fewer than 900,000 distinct CDR3 sequences, with roughly 41% occurring once and the leading ten covering more than 20%. The sequencing sample was made of blood. The receptors originated from a woman between 55 and 75 years old in good health. CDR3s include the opening cysteine and the closing phenylalanine or tryptophan. A D gene is named only where the DNA matches it firmly. A row's size may be missing; if present it is once, few, many or a size class.

abundance: few; len: 15; v_gene: TRBV12-3/TRBV12-4; j_gene: TRBJ2-1; d_gene: .; CDR3aa: CASSNLSGGRNEQFF; CDR3nt: TGTGCCAGCAGTAACCTCTCCGGGGGGCGCAATGAGCAGTTCTTC
abundance: .; len: 15; v_gene: TRBV12-3/TRBV12-4; j_gene: TRBJ1-1; d_gene: .; CDR3aa: CASSSRRGTDTEAFF; CDR3nt: TGTGCCAGCAGTAGTCGACGGGGTACGGACACTGAAGCTTTCTTT
abundance: .; len: 15; v_gene: TRBV9; j_gene: TRBJ2-1; d_gene: .; CDR3aa: CASSVDGGHYNEQFF; CDR3nt: TGTGCCAGCAGCGTAGACGGGGGGCATTACAATGAGCAGTTCTTC
abundance: .; len: 16; v_gene: TRBV7-9; j_gene: TRBJ2-1; d_gene: TRBD2; CDR3aa: CASSSLAGAGSNEQFF; CDR3nt: TGTGCCAGCAGCTCTTTAGCGGGAGCGGGGTCCAATGAGCAGTTCTTC
abundance: .; len: 17; v_gene: TRBV12-3/TRBV12-4; j_gene: TRBJ2-7; d_gene: TRBD2; CDR3aa: CASSLARLAGVVGEQYF; CDR3nt: TGTGCCAGCAGTTTAGCGCGGCTAGCGGGAGTAGTAGGCGAGCAGTACTTC
abundance: .; len: 16; v_gene: TRBV6-1; j_gene: TRBJ2-3; d_gene: TRBD2; CDR3aa: CASSWTSGEPTDTQYF; CDR3nt: TGTGCCAGCAGTTGGACTAGCGGGGAGCCCACAGATACGCAGTATTTT
abundance: .; len: 17; v_gene: TRBV20-1; j_gene: TRBJ2-6; d_gene: TRBD1; CDR3aa: CSAKFRQGRSGANVLTF; CDR3nt: TGCAGTGCCAAGTTTAGACAGGGTCGCTCTGGGGCCAACGTCCTGACTTTC
abundance: .; len: 20; v_gene: TRBV11-2; j_gene: TRBJ2-5; d_gene: .; CDR3aa: CASSFSRPGGTRSTEETQYF; CDR3nt: TGTGCCAGCAGCTTCTCTAGACCGGGTGGGACGCGATCCACGGAGGAGACCCAGTACTTC
abundance: .; len: 13; v_gene: TRBV28; j_gene: TRBJ2-7; d_gene: .; CDR3aa: CASGSPSASEQYF; CDR3nt: TGTGCCAGCGGTTCTCCTAGCGCGTCCGAGCAGTACTTC
abundance: .; len: 14; v_gene: TRBV20-1; j_gene: TRBJ2-7; d_gene: .; CDR3aa: CSARVRRKGDEQYF; CDR3nt: TGCAGTGCTAGAGTCCGCCGGAAAGGGGACGAGCAGTACTTC